The 15 T cell receptor beta chains below were found in one sample sequenced in a study of OX40 agonist ivuxolimab in advanced cancers. Some clones are missing from TCRdb's copy, which holds only in-frame ones; the method was immunoSEQ multiplex PCR. The sample lists tens of thousands of clones, 91% occurring once. Sequencing was performed on CD4+ or CD8+ T cells sorted from blood, taken in a trial of the OX40 agonist ivuxolimab. The receptors shown here come from an adult with an advanced solid tumor such as melanoma, head and neck, liver or kidney cancer.

J is TRBJ2-2 and V is TRBV10-1; D not resolved. CDR1 and CDR2 (germline): WNHNN, SYGVQD (reference sequence). V lost 4 bases to trimming and J lost 7 bases, with 13 bases between them. The CDR3 is 14 residues long. The CDR3 protein is CASSALWLGGELFF. CDR3 in DNA: TGCGCCAGCAGTGCCTTATGGCTGGGCGGGGAGCTGTTTTTT.

Only one count was recorded for this clone. The chain combines TRBV5-1 with TRBJ2-2; no reliable D call. Germline V gene sequence: CDR1 SGHRS, CDR2 YFSETQ. V was cut by 4 bases and J by 7 bases, with 8 bases left in between. The CDR3 extends over 12 amino acids. CDR3 region: CASSKVNGELFF. The CDR3 coding sequence is TGCGCCAGCAGCAAGGTAAACGGGGAGCTGTTTTTT.

The chain employs TRBV5-1 and TRBJ2-1, with 11 bases identical to TRBD1. The CDR3 length is 14 residues. V lost 4 bases, J lost 7 bases, and 4 bases stayed unmatched. CDR1 and CDR2 (germline): SGHRS, YFSETQ. Written as DNA, the CDR3 is TGCGCCAGCAGCCCAGGACAGGGGGCAAATGAGCAGTTCTTC. Translating gives CASSPGQGANEQFF.

The chain uses TRBV5-1 and TRBJ2-7; unclear D gene. V lost 4 bases, J lost 5 bases, and 19 bases lay in between. The CDR3 is 15 residues long. In germline, CDR1 is SGHRS, CDR2 YFSETQ. CDR3 in amino acids: CASSPWSGRRDEQYF. DNA of the CDR3: TGCGCCAGCAGCCCCTGGTCGGGCAGACGCGACGAGCAGTACTTC.

This chain links TRBV6-1 with TRBJ2-7, with 10 bases identical to TRBD1. V shed 3 bases, J shed 12 bases, and the junction held 8 bases outside the gene matches. The CDR3 has 13 residues. Per the germline V gene, CDR1 is MNHNS and CDR2 is SASEGT. CDR3 residues: CASSEITRDRGYF. Written as DNA, the CDR3 is TGTGCCAGCAGTGAGATAACACGGGACAGGGGGTACTTC.

This clone was observed a single time. V and J are TRBV30 and TRBJ2-2; 10 bases fit TRBD2. Germline CDR1 reads GTSNPN; CDR2 reads SVGIG (reference sequence). V dropped 7 bases and J dropped 8; count of bases not matched to a gene: 13. The CDR3 spans 15 residues. The CDR3 region is CALWGAGGLGGELFF. CDR3 nucleotide sequence: TGTGCCTTATGGGGAGCGGGAGGGCTTGGAGGGGAGCTGTTTTTT.

The chain links TRBV5-6 to TRBJ2-7; D might be TRBD1 or TRBD2, each matching 5 bases. V was shortened by 4 bases and J by 6 bases, with 17 bases between the two germline ends. The CDR3 covers 14 residues. The V gene's germline CDR1 is SGHDT and CDR2 YYEEEE. Here the CDR3 DNA reads TGTGCCAGCAGCCCAGGGACCGCCTTCGGCGAGCAGTACTTC. Amino acid sequence: CASSPGTAFGEQYF.

The table lists this clone with a few counts. This chain connects TRBV4-2 to TRBJ2-7; 12 positions match TRBD2. Trimming at V came to 0 bases and at J to 4 bases, leaving 4 bases not matched to a gene. CDR3 size: 16 residues. The V gene's germline CDR1 is LGHNA and CDR2 YNFKEQ. The CDR3 sequence is CASSQDWLAGGYEQYF. CDR3 DNA sequence: TGTGCCAGCAGCCAAGATTGGCTAGCGGGGGGGTACGAGCAGTACTTC.

CDR3 sequence reads: CASSGKRTGGTDTQYF. CDR3 DNA: TGTGCCAGCAGCGGAAAACGGACAGGGGGCACAGATACGCAGTATTTT. The chain has TRBV11-2 and TRBJ2-3; 9 bases are shared with TRBD1. Germline CDR1 reads SGHAT; CDR2 reads FQNNGV. The V and J ends lost 5 bases and 1 base, in that order; junction bases with no gene match: 7. The CDR3 length is 16 residues. Variable domain in full (rest from reference TRBV11-2 and TRBJ2-3): EAGVAQSPRYKIIEKRQSVAFWCNPISGHATLYWYQQILGQGPKLLIQFQNNGVVDDSQLPKDRFSAERLKGVDSTLKIQPAKLEDSAVYLCASSGKRTGGTDTQYFGPGTRLTVL.

The rearrangement links TRBV5-1 to TRBJ2-2; 8 bases fit TRBD2. Germline-derived CDR1 and CDR2 are SGHRS and YFSETQ. The junction had 4 bases not matched to a gene; V was cut back by 1 base and J by 5 bases. This CDR3 has 15 residues. CDR3 residues: CASSLSAGETGELFF. The CDR3 DNA is TGCGCCAGCAGCTTGTCAGCGGGAGAGACCGGGGAGCTGTTTTTT.

The chain employs TRBV2 and TRBJ2-5; D perhaps matches TRBD2 (5 bases). Germline CDR1 is SNHLY and CDR2 is FYNNEI. Trimming stripped 8 bases from V and 5 bases from J, with 12 bases between. The CDR3 has 12 residues. The DNA for the CDR3 is TGTGCCAGCTGCGGGCTTAGCGAGACCCAGTACTTC. Translating it yields CASCGLSETQYF.

The chain joins TRBV28 to TRBJ1-2; the match to TRBD1 covers 7 bases. The CDR3 length is 16 residues. The trim removed 5 bases at V and 4 bases at J, leaving 13 bases unmatched. Germline V lookup: CDR1 MDHEN, CDR2 SYDVKM. CDR3 coding DNA: TGTGCCAGCAGTACGGAACCCCTCGGGACAGCCTATGGCTACACCTTC. Translating gives CASSTEPLGTAYGYTF.

V gene TRBV27 combines with J gene TRBJ1-1; no definite D call. With 0 bases removed from V and 7 bases from J, the gap between germline ends came to 12 bases. Germline CDR1 reads MNHEY; CDR2 reads SMNVEV (reference sequence). The length of the CDR3 is 14 residues. CDR3 sequence (DNA): TGTGCCAGCAGTTTATCTGCAGGCCGACGTGAAGCTTTCTTT. It translates to CASSLSAGRREAFF.

This sequence joins TRBV5-1 and TRBJ2-1, with no clear D. The CDR3 contains 12 residues. Germline CDR1 is SGHRS and CDR2 is YFSETQ. With 7 bases removed from V and 7 bases from J, the gap between germline ends came to 12 bases. Here the CDR3 reads CASANVGNEQFF. The CDR3 bases are TGCGCCAGCGCCAATGTGGGAAATGAGCAGTTCTTC.

The J gene is TRBJ2-3, the V gene TRBV5-1; D may be TRBD1 or TRBD2 (6 bases each). V shed 4 bases and J shed 6 bases, with 12 bases lying between them. This CDR3 comprises 13 residues. Germline V lookup: CDR1 SGHRS, CDR2 YFSETQ. The DNA of the CDR3 is TGCGCCAGCAGCGCGGGACAAGTTGATACGCAGTATTTT. It translates to CASSAGQVDTQYF.